The 22 T cell receptor beta chains below were found in one sample sequenced in a study of cytomegalovirus exposure and HLA in healthy donors. Measured with immunoSEQ multiplex PCR; TCRdb has only the in-frame clones, and not every one. The sample carries approximately 150,000 clones, roughly 86% recorded once. Sequences were obtained from PBMCs. The receptor set was obtained from a man in his late teens or twenties in good health and CMV-seropositive.

The chain is built from TRBV4-1 and TRBJ2-3, with TRBD2 as a possible D gene (5 bases). V shed 0 bases and J shed 4 bases, with 11 bases lying between them. The CDR3 contains 15 residues. Looked up from germline, CDR1 is MGHRA and CDR2 is YSYEKL. The DNA for the CDR3 is TGCGCCAGCAGCCAAGATCTCCTAGCCCCAGATACGCAGTATTTT. Translating gives CASSQDLLAPDTQYF.

The chain carries TRBV2 and TRBJ2-2, with TRBD1 matching 7 bases. The germline gives CDR1 SNHLY, CDR2 FYNNEI. This CDR3 spans 13 amino acids. The V gene end was trimmed by 5 bases and the J gene end by 6 bases; junction bases not matched to a gene: 3. CDR3 in DNA: TGTGCCAGCAGTCGACAGGGCCCCGGGGAGCTGTTTTTT. It specifies CASSRQGPGELFF. The variable domain in full, completed from reference TRBV2 and TRBJ2-2, reads EPEVTQTPSHQVTQMGQEVILRCVPISNHLYFYWYRQILGQKVEFLVSFYNNEISEKSEIFDDQFSVERPDGSNFTLKIRSTKLEDSAMYFCASSRQGPGELFFGEGSRLTVL.

This chain links TRBV4-1 with TRBJ1-2; unclear D gene. Germline V gene sequence: CDR1 MGHRA, CDR2 YSYEKL. The CDR3 spans 13 residues. V lost 4 bases and J 0 bases, leaving 6 bases between the germline ends. The CDR3 loop is CASSPGTNYGYTF. The CDR3 bases are TGCGCCAGCAGCCCTGGCACTAACTATGGCTACACCTTC.

This chain links TRBV10-3 with TRBJ2-5; no reliable D call. Germline loops: CDR1 ENHRY, CDR2 SYGVKD. The CDR3 is 12 residues long. Trimming stripped 6 bases from V and 3 bases from J, with 8 bases between. The CDR3 coding sequence is TGTGCCATCAGCCCCACTGAAGAGACCCAGTACTTC. This sequence encodes CAISPTEETQYF.

The chain couples TRBV19 to TRBJ1-6; no clear D. V shed 7 bases and J shed 5 bases, with 15 bases lying between them. The V gene's germline CDR1 is LNHDA and CDR2 SQIVND (reference sequence). The CDR3 has 15 residues. CDR3 sequence: CASNLGNINNSPLHF. The DNA for the CDR3 is TGTGCCAGTAACCTCGGGAATATTAATAATTCACCCCTCCACTTT.

The chain has TRBV4-1 and TRBJ2-2; 15 nucleotides match TRBD2. The CDR3 has 19 amino acids. Germline V gives CDR1 MGHRA, CDR2 YSYEKL. The ends lost 2 bases at V and 4 bases at J; junction bases unmatched: 8. CDR3 sequence (DNA): TGCGCCAGCAGCCAACCCGGACTAGCGGGGGGGCTCGGCACCGGGGAGCTGTTTTTT. Its protein product is CASSQPGLAGGLGTGELFF.

The chain is built from TRBV6-4 and TRBJ2-6; 7 bases align to TRBD1. V lost 6 bases and J lost 4; bases outside the gene matches: 3. Germline V gene lookup returns CDR1 MRHNA and CDR2 SNTAGT. The CDR3 totals 14 residues. This chain's CDR3 is CASRTGAGANVLTF. The CDR3 region has the DNA TGTGCCAGCAGAACAGGGGCGGGGGCCAACGTCCTGACTTTC.

This rearrangement joins TRBV5-1 to TRBJ2-7; the D gene is possibly TRBD1 (6 bases). This CDR3 is 16 amino acids long. Trimming removed 0 bases from V and 2 bases from J, with 15 bases in between. Germline CDR1 SGHRS, CDR2 YFSETQ. In nucleotides, the CDR3 is TGCGCCAGCAGCTTGGCCGCGCAGGGGTTGGCCTACGAGCAGTACTTC. This translates into CASSLAAQGLAYEQYF. The complete variable domain, with remaining parts taken from reference TRBV5-1 and TRBJ2-7, reads KAGVTQTPRYLIKTRGQQVTLSCSPISGHRSVSWYQQTPGQGLQFLFEYFSETQRNKGNFPGRFSGRQFSNSRSEMNVSTLELGDSALYLCASSLAAQGLAYEQYFGPGTRLTVT.

The chain employs TRBV29-1 and TRBJ2-7; 10 bases align to TRBD1. Trimming at V came to 3 bases and at J to 5 bases, leaving 7 bases not matched to a gene. Germline-derived CDR1 and CDR2 are SQVTM and ANQGSEA. The length of the CDR3 is 14 residues. The CDR3 nucleotides read TGCAGCGTTGATGGGACAGGGGAGAAGAACGAGCAGTACTTC. This translates into CSVDGTGEKNEQYF.

The chain employs TRBV28 and TRBJ2-7; D is perhaps TRBD1 (5 bases). In germline, CDR1 is MDHEN, CDR2 SYDVKM. CDR3 size: 12 residues. The germline V and J ends were trimmed by 1 base and 6 bases, with 7 bases remaining between them. The CDR3 sequence is CASSLFRVEQYF. DNA for the CDR3: TGTGCCAGCAGTTTATTCAGGGTCGAGCAGTACTTC.

CDR3 sequence (DNA): TGTGCCAGCAGCTCGACCTCTAGCACCGGGGAGCTGTTTTTT. Protein product: CASSSTSSTGELFF. This rearrangement joins TRBV7-3 to TRBJ2-2, with no clear D. The V end was cut by 4 bases, the J end by 4 bases, with 10 bases between. CDR1 is SGHTA, CDR2 FQGTGA, per germline. The CDR3 totals 14 residues.

V gene TRBV4-1 combines with J gene TRBJ1-5; D not resolved. Per germline, CDR1 MGHRA and CDR2 YSYEKL. This CDR3 contains 16 residues. V gave up 0 bases and J gave up 1 base, with 10 bases separating them. The CDR3 sequence: CASSQEAGSSNQPQHF. The CDR3 coding sequence is TGCGCCAGCAGCCAAGAGGCGGGATCAAGCAATCAGCCCCAGCATTTT.

This chain uses TRBV27 with TRBJ1-1; no reliable D call. CDR1 is MNHEY and CDR2 is SMNVEV in the germline V gene (reference sequence). This CDR3 is 15 amino acids long. Trimming pared 5 bases from V and 2 bases from J, leaving 15 bases between. The CDR3 loop reads CASSPLDNANTEAFF. CDR3 sequence (DNA): TGTGCCAGCAGTCCCCTTGACAACGCAAACACTGAAGCTTTCTTT.

The chain uses TRBV28 and TRBJ1-2, with 7 positions matching TRBD1. Trimming at V came to 10 bases and at J to 3 bases, leaving 14 bases not matched to a gene. The germline CDR1 and CDR2 sequences are MDHEN and SYDVKM. This CDR3 has 15 amino acids. The CDR3, as DNA: TGTGCCACCCGACCACAGGGGAGCTACTACTATGGCTACACCTTC. It translates to CATRPQGSYYYGYTF.

This chain uses TRBV5-1 with TRBJ2-2; weak D call: TRBD2 (6 bases). Germline V gene sequence: CDR1 SGHRS, CDR2 YFSETQ. V was pared by 7 bases and J by 3 bases, with 16 bases between. The CDR3 length is 15 residues. The CDR3 sequence is CASVGGSLDTGELFF. In DNA, the CDR3 is TGCGCCAGCGTCGGGGGTTCCTTGGACACCGGGGAGCTGTTTTTT.

The genes are TRBV10-1 and TRBJ2-7; 14 bases map to TRBD2. Germline CDR1 is WNHNN and CDR2 is SYGVQD (reference sequence). The ends lost 4 bases at V and 0 bases at J; junction bases unmatched: 5. CDR3 size: 17 residues. The CDR3 reads CASSVGLAGVNSYEQYF. CDR3 nucleotide sequence: TGCGCCAGCAGTGTGGGACTAGCGGGGGTAAACTCCTACGAGCAGTACTTC.

This clone was counted a few times. The CDR3 reads CAWSRGYEQYF. CDR3 nucleotide sequence: TGTGCCTGGAGTCGGGGCTACGAGCAGTACTTC. The chain has TRBV30 and TRBJ2-7, with D tentatively TRBD2 (5 bases). The germline V gene encodes CDR1 GTSNPN and CDR2 SVGIG (reference sequence). The V end was cut by 2 bases, the J end by 3 bases, with 5 bases between. The CDR3 has 11 amino acids.

V is TRBV7-2 and J is TRBJ1-2, with D perhaps TRBD1 (5 bases). The CDR3 is 16 residues long. V lost 0 bases and J lost 0, with 11 bases in between. The V gene's germline CDR1 is SGHTA and CDR2 FQGNSA. In DNA form, the CDR3 reads TGTGCCAGCAGCTTAGCGCTTACAGGCACTAACTATGGCTACACCTTC. It yields the protein CASSLALTGTNYGYTF.

This chain connects TRBV4-3 to TRBJ2-2; a weak D match, TRBD2 (6 bases). Trimming took off 8 bases at V and 5 bases at J, with 12 bases between the two ends. Germline V gene data show CDR1 as LGHNA and CDR2 as YSLEER. The CDR3 is 13 amino acids. The CDR3 sequence: CASGGFRTGELFF. The CDR3 DNA reads as TGCGCCAGCGGGGGGTTTCGGACCGGGGAGCTGTTTTTT.

This chain links TRBV25-1 with TRBJ2-5, with D possibly being TRBD1 (5 bases). In germline, CDR1 is MGHDK, CDR2 SYGVNS. This CDR3 region has 16 residues. With 1 base removed from V and 2 bases from J, the gap between germline ends came to 14 bases. The CDR3 DNA follows: TGTGCCAGCAGTGAATTTGGTTGGGCAGGGCAAGAGACCCAGTACTTC. This sequence encodes CASSEFGWAGQETQYF.

The chain is built from TRBV7-2 and TRBJ2-2; tentative D call: TRBD2 (7 bases). Germline values: CDR1 SGHTA, CDR2 FQGNSA. Trimming cost V 5 bases and J 4 bases, with 14 bases left between them. The CDR3 runs to 15 residues. CDR3 sequence: CASSRGLGGTGELFF. In DNA, the CDR3 is TGTGCCAGCAGCCGCGGACTAGGGGGCACCGGGGAGCTGTTTTTT. The full variable domain, its missing parts supplied by reference TRBV7-2 and TRBJ2-2, is GAGVSQSPSNKVTEKGKDVELRCDPISGHTALYWYRQSLGQGLEFLIYFQGNSAPDKSGLPSDRFSAERTGGSVSTLTIQRTQQEDSAVYLCASSRGLGGTGELFFGEGSRLTVL.

V gene TRBV5-1 combines with J gene TRBJ1-1; possible D gene TRBD1, 6 bases. The CDR3 is 17 residues long. V was shortened by 6 bases and J by 5 bases, with 26 bases between the two germline ends. Germline V gene lookup returns CDR1 SGHRS and CDR2 YFSETQ. CDR3 in amino acids: CASTDGLGHVGETEAFF. The CDR3 region has the DNA TGCGCCAGCACCGACGGCCTGGGACACGTGGGAGAGACTGAAGCTTTCTTT.